These T cell receptor beta chains were read from a single sample in a study of blood T cell repertoires in COVID-19. Assay: immunoSEQ multiplex PCR; the TCRdb copy retains only in-frame clones and omits some. Of 50,000 or so clones in the sample, roughly 80% are singletons; the top ten hold 2% to 3%. Sequencing was done on a sample of peripheral blood. These receptors all come from a man aged 50 to 60 with acute or convalescent COVID-19. The CDR3 runs from the conserved cysteine through the conserved F or W. The D gene is left open where the match is weak. Only part of the rows carry a size: once, few, many, or a class if the clone is expanded.

clone size,D gene,V gene,J gene,CDR3 DNA,CDR3 protein
-,TRBD2,TRBV5-6,TRBJ2-1,TGTGCCAGCAGCTTAGGTAGCGGGAGTGACTCCTACAATGAGCAGTTCTTC,CASSLGSGSDSYNEQFF
-,TRBD2,TRBV5-6,TRBJ2-7,TGTGCCAGCAGCCCGGACCGCTGGACTAGCGGGGCCTACGAGCAGTACTTC,CASSPDRWTSGAYEQYF
-,TRBD1,TRBV5-1,TRBJ2-7,TGCGCCAGCAGCTGGACAGGGAGCGAGCAGTACTTC,CASSWTGSEQYF
-,-,TRBV5-4,TRBJ2-1,TGTGCCAGCAGCCCGCCCTGGCAAGATGACAATGAGCAGTTCTTC,CASSPPWQDDNEQFF
-,-,TRBV9,TRBJ2-7,TGTGCCAGCGGGCGGGGCTACGAGCAGTACTTC,CASGRGYEQYF
-,TRBD2,TRBV9,TRBJ2-3,TGTGCCAGCAGCGTAGAACCTAGCGGGCGTCACACAGATACGCAGTATTTT,CASSVEPSGRHTDTQYF
-,-,TRBV7-9,TRBJ1-1,TGTGCCAGCAGCTTAGCGTTATGGCAGAACACTGAAGCTTTCTTT,CASSLALWQNTEAFF
-,-,TRBV9,TRBJ1-6,TGTGCCAGCAGCGCCCCAGATGGGGGAGGTTCACCCCTCCACTTT,CASSAPDGGGSPLHF
few,TRBD1,TRBV4-2,TRBJ1-2,TGTGCCAGCAGCCAAGAACCGACAGGGACTTTTAGGGGCTACACCTTC,CASSQEPTGTFRGYTF
-,-,TRBV5-5,TRBJ2-2,TGTGCCAGCAGCTTAGACGGGAGAGATGGCGGGGAGCTGTTTTTT,CASSLDGRDGGELFF
once,-,TRBV5-6,TRBJ1-2,TGTGCCAGCAGCTTGGTATCAGGCCTCAGTAACTATGGCTACACCTTC,CASSLVSGLSNYGYTF
-,TRBD2,TRBV5-1,TRBJ2-5,TGCGCCAGCAGCCCACTACTAGCGGCTCAAGAGACCCAGTACTTC,CASSPLLAAQETQYF
-,-,TRBV5-4,TRBJ2-7,TGTGCCAGCAGCTTTGGAGGGGTCGAGCAGTACTTC,CASSFGGVEQYF
-,TRBD1,TRBV5-1,TRBJ2-3,TGCGCCAGCAGCCCCTGGACAGGTGGTACAGATACGCAGTATTTT,CASSPWTGGTDTQYF
-,-,TRBV28,TRBJ2-7,TGTGCCAGCACCAACCCAGGGACAGCGGGTTTCCACGAGCAGTACTTC,CASTNPGTAGFHEQYF
-,-,TRBV7-3,TRBJ2-5,TGTGCCAGCAGCCGGGTGGGGGGTGACCCTGGGACCCAGTACTTC,CASSRVGGDPGTQYF
-,-,TRBV5-8,TRBJ2-5,TGTGCCAGCAGCTTGGGGGATGTGGCGGGGGCTTACCAAGAGACCCAGTACTTC,CASSLGDVAGAYQETQYF
-,-,TRBV7-9,TRBJ2-6,TGTGCCAGCAGCCCTTACCGGGACACCTCTGGGGCCAACGTCCTGACTTTC,CASSPYRDTSGANVLTF
-,TRBD1,TRBV7-9,TRBJ1-2,TGTGCCAGCAGCTCTGGACAGGGAAGGGACTATGGCTACACCTTC,CASSSGQGRDYGYTF
-,-,TRBV18,TRBJ2-5,TGTGCCAGCTCACCACCGGGGGGTGGGCAAGAGACCCAGTACTTC,CASSPPGGGQETQYF
-,-,TRBV7-8,TRBJ1-6,TGTGCCAGCAGCTTGGGTCGGGAGGGTAATTCACCCCTCCACTTT,CASSLGREGNSPLHF
-,-,TRBV6-5,TRBJ1-6,TGTGCCAGCAGACCGAGGGATAATTCACCCCTCCACTTT,CASRPRDNSPLHF
-,-,TRBV30,TRBJ1-1,TGTGCCTGGAGTGTGAAGGGGGTGAACACTGAAGCTTTCTTT,CAWSVKGVNTEAFF
-,TRBD1,TRBV7-2,TRBJ1-3,TGTGCCAGCAGCTTTGTTCCAGGGGGTTTCGGAAACACCATATATTTT,CASSFVPGGFGNTIYF
-,TRBD1,TRBV4-2,TRBJ2-2,TGTGCCAGCAGCCAAGAGTCAGGGGGCAACACCGGGGAGCTGTTTTTT,CASSQESGGNTGELFF
-,TRBD2,TRBV24-1,TRBJ2-1,TGTGCCACCAGTGATTTAGGGACTAGCGGGAACTATGAGCAGTTCTTC,CATSDLGTSGNYEQFF
few,TRBD2,TRBV5-4,TRBJ2-3,TGTGCCAGCAGCTCTTCCCCAGCGGGAGACGATACGCAGTATTTT,CASSSSPAGDDTQYF
-,-,TRBV6-5,TRBJ1-2,TGTGCCAGCAGCCCCAGTAGGGGCGGGGGCTATGGCTACACCTTC,CASSPSRGGGYGYTF
-,-,TRBV2,TRBJ1-2,TGTGCCAGCAGTGGGGTCAGGGAGGGAGCTAACTATGGCTACACCTTC,CASSGVREGANYGYTF
once,-,TRBV19,TRBJ2-7,TGTGCCAGTAGTATAGCCCCTACAGGGAACGAGCAGTACTTC,CASSIAPTGNEQYF
-,-,TRBV3-1/TRBV3-2,TRBJ2-1,TGTGCCAGCAGCATCCACCCGGGAGTTAACAATGAGCAGTTCTTC,CASSIHPGVNNEQFF
-,-,TRBV6-5,TRBJ1-2,TGTGCCAGCAGTTACCCCGGGACAACCTCAAACTATGGCTACACCTTC,CASSYPGTTSNYGYTF
-,TRBD1,TRBV7-7,TRBJ2-3,TGTGCCAGCAGCTCACAACAGGGGGCCTCAGATACGCAGTATTTT,CASSSQQGASDTQYF
-,-,TRBV28,TRBJ1-5,TGTGCCAGCAGTTTCCCGGGACAACGCAATCAGCCCCAGCATTTT,CASSFPGQRNQPQHF